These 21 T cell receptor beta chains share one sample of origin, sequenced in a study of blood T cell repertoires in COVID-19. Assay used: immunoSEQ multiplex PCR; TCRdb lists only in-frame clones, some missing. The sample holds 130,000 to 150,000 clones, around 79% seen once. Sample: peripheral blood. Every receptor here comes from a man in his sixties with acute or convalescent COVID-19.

In nucleotides, the CDR3 is TGCAGCGTTGGGTATGGGCCGGAAAAACTGTTTTTT. Its protein product is CSVGYGPEKLFF. The chain carries TRBV29-1 and TRBJ1-4; D uncertain. CDR3 length: 12 amino acids. V was cut by 4 bases and J by 8 bases, with 11 bases left in between. The germline gives CDR1 SQVTM, CDR2 ANQGSEA.

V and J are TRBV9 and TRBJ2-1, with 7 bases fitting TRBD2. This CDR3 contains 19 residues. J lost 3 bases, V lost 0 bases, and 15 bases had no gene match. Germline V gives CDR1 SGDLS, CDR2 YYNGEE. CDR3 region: CASSVGPLAGGLYYNEQFF. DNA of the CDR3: TGTGCCAGCAGCGTAGGCCCCTTAGCGGGCGGACTGTACTACAATGAGCAGTTCTTC.

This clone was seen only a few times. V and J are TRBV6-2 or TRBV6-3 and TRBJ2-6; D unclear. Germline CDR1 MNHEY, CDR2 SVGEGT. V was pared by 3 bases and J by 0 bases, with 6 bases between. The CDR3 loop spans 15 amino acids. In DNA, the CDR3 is TGTGCCAGCAGTTATGTAAACTCTGGGGCCAACGTCCTGACTTTC. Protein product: CASSYVNSGANVLTF.

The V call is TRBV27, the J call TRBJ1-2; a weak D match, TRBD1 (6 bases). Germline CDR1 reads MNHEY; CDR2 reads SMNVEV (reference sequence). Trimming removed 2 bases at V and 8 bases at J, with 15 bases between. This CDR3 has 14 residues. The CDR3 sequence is CASSLRGSVGGYTF. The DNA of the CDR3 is TGTGCCAGCAGTTTAAGGGGGTCGGTGGGAGGCTACACCTTC.

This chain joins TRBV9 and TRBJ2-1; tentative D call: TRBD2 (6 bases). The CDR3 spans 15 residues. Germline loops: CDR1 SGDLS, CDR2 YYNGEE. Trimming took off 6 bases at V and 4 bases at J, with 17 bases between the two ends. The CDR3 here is CASTDRVGGYNEQFF. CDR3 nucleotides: TGTGCCAGCACCGATCGGGTCGGGGGATACAATGAGCAGTTCTTC.

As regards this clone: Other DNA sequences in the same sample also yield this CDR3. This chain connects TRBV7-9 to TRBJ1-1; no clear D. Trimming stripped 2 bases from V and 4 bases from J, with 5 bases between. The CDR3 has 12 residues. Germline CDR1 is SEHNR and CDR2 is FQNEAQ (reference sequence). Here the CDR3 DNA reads TGTGCCAGCAGCTTATTTAGCACTGAAGCTTTCTTT. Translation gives CASSLFSTEAFF.

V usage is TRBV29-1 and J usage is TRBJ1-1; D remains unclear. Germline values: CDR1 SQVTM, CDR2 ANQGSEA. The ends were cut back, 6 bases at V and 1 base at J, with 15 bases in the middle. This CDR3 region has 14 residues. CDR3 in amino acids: CSVDPRWSNTEAFF. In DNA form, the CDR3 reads TGCAGCGTCGACCCGAGGTGGTCGAACACTGAAGCTTTCTTT.

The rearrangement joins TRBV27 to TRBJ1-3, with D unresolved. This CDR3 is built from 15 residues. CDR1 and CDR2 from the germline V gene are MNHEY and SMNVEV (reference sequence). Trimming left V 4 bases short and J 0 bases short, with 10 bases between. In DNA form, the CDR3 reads TGTGCCAGCAGTTCGAGGGCAAGCTCTGGAAACACCATATATTTT. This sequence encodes CASSSRASSGNTIYF.

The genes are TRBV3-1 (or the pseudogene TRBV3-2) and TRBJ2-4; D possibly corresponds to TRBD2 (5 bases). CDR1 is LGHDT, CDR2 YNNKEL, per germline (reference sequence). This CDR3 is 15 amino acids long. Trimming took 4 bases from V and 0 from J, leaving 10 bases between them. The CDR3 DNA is TGTGCCAGCAGCCTGGGAGTTCTAGCCAAAAACATTCAGTACTTC. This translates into CASSLGVLAKNIQYF.

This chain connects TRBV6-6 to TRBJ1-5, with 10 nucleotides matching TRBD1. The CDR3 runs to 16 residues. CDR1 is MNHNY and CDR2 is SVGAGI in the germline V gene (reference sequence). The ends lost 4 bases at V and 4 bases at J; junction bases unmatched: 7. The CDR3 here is CASSSRQGAENQPQHF. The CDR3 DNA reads TGTGCCAGCAGTTCAAGACAGGGGGCTGAAAATCAGCCCCAGCATTTT.

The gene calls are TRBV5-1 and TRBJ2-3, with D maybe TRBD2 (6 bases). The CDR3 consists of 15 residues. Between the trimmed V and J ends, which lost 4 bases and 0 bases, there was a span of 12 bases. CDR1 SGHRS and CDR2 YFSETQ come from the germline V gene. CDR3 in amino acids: CASSRERASTDTQYF. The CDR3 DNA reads TGCGCCAGCAGCCGGGAGAGGGCGAGCACAGATACGCAGTATTTT.

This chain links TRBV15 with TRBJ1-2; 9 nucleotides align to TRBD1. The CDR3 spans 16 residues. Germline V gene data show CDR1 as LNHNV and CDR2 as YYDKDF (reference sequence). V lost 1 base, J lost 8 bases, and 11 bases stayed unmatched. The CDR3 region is CATSRATGTGNRGYTF. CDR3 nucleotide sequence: TGTGCCACCAGCAGAGCTACCGGGACAGGGAACCGGGGCTACACCTTC.

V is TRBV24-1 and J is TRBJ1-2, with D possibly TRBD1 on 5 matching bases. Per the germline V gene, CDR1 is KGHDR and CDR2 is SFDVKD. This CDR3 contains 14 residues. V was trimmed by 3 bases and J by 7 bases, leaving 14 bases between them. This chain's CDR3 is CATSDGPGTRGYTF. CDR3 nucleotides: TGTGCCACCAGTGATGGTCCGGGGACTCGTGGCTACACCTTC.

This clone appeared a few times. This CDR3 reads CASSVDLRGPWDTQYF. DNA for the CDR3: TGTGCCAGCAGCGTAGACCTAAGGGGCCCGTGGGATACGCAGTATTTT. The chain employs TRBV9 and TRBJ2-3; tentative D call: TRBD1 (5 bases). V was trimmed by 0 bases and J by 6 bases, leaving 17 bases between them. CDR1 SGDLS and CDR2 YYNGEE come from the germline V gene. The CDR3 runs to 16 residues.

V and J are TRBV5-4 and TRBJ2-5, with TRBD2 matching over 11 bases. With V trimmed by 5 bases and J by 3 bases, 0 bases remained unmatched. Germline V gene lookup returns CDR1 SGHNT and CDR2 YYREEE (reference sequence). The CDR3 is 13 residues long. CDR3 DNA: TGTGCCAGCAGGGGACTAGCGGAAGAGACCCAGTACTTC. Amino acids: CASRGLAEETQYF.

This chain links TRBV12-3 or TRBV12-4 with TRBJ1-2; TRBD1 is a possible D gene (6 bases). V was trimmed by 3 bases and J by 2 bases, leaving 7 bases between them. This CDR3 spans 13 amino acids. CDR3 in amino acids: CASSFDRNYGYTF. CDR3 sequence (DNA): TGTGCCAGCAGTTTTGACAGGAACTATGGCTACACCTTC.

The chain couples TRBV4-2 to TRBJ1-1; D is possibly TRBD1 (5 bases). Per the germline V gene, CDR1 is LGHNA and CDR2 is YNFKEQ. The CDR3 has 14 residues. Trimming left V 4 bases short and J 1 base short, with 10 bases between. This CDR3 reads CASSLVGPNTEAFF. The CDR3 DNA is TGTGCCAGCAGCCTGGTGGGGCCGAACACTGAAGCTTTCTTT.

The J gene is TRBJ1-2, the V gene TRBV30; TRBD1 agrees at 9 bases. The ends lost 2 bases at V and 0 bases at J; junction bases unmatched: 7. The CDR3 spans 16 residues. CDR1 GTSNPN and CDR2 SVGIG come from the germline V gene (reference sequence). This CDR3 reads CAWSRTGTGSNYGYTF. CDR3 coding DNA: TGTGCCTGGAGTCGTACCGGGACAGGGTCTAACTATGGCTACACCTTC. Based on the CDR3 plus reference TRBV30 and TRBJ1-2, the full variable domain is SQTIHQWPATLVQPVGSPLSLECTVEGTSNPNLYWYRQAAGRGLQLLFYSVGIGQISSEVPQNLSASRPQDRQFILSSKKLLLSDSGFYLCAWSRTGTGSNYGYTFGSGTRLTVV.

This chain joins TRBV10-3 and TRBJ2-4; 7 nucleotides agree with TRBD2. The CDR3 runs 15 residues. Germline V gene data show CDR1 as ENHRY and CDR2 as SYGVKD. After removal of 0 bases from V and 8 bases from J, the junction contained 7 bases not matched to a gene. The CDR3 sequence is CAISESGGGADIQYF. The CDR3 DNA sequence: TGTGCCATCAGTGAGTCTGGGGGGGGAGCGGACATTCAGTACTTC.

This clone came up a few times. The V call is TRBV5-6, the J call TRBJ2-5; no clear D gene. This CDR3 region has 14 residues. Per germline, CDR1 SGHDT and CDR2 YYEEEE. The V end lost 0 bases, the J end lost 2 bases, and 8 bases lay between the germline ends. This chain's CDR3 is CASSLGLIQETQYF. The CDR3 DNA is TGTGCCAGCAGCTTGGGACTGATTCAAGAGACCCAGTACTTC.

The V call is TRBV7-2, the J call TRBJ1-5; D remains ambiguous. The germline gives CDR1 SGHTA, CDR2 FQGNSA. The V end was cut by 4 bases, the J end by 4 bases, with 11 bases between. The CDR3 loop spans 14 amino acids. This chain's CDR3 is CASSSTTGNQPQHF. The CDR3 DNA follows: TGTGCCAGCAGCTCAACCACGGGGAATCAGCCCCAGCATTTT.